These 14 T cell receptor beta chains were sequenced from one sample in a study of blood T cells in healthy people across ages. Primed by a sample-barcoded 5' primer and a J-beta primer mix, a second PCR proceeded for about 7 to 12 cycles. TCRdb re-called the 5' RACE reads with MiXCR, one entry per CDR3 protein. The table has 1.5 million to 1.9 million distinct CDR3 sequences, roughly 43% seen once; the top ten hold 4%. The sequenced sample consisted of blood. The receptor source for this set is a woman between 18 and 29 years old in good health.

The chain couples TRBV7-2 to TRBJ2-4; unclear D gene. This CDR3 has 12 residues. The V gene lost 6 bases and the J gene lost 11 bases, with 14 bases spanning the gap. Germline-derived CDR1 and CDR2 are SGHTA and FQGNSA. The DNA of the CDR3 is TGTGCCAGCAGTCGAGACACACCCGTTCAGTACTTC. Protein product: CASSRDTPVQYF.

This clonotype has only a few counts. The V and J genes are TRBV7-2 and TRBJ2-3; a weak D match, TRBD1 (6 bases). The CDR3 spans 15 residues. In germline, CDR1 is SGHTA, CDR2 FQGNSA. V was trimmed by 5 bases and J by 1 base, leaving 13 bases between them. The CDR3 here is CASSPDRLRTDTQYF. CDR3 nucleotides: TGTGCCAGCAGCCCGGACAGACTGCGCACAGATACGCAGTATTTT.

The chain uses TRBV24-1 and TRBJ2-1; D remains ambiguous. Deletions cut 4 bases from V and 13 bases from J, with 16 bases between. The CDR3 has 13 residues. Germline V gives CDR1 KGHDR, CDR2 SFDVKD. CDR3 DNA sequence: TGTGCCACCAGTGAGGGTGTAGAAGAGACCCAGTTCTTC. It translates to CATSEGVEETQFF.

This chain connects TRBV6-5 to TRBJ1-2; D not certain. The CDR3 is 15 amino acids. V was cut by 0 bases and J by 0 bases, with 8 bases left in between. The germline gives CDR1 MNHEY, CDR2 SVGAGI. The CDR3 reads CASSYSVRANYGYTF. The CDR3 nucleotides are TGTGCCAGCAGTTACTCGGTTAGAGCTAACTATGGCTACACCTTC.

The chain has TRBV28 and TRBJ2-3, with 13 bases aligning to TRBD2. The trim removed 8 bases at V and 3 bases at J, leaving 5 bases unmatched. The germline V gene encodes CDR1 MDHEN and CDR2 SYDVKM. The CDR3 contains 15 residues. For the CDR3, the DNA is TGTGCCAGCGGACTAGCGGGAGCTCAGACAGATACGCAGTATTTT. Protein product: CASGLAGAQTDTQYF.

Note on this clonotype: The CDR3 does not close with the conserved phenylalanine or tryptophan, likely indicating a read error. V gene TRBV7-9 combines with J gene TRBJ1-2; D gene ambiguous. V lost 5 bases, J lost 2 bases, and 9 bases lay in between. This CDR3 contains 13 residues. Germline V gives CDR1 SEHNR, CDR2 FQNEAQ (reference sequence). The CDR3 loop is CASSPGKNYGYTL. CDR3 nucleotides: TGTGCCAGCAGCCCCGGAAAGAACTATGGCTACACCCTC.

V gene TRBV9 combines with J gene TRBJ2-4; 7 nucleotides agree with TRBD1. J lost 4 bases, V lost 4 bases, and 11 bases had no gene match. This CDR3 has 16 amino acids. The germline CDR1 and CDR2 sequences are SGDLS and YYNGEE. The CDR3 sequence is CASSTLTGRSKNIQYF. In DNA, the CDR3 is TGTGCCAGCAGCACTTTGACAGGGCGAAGTAAAAACATTCAGTACTTC.

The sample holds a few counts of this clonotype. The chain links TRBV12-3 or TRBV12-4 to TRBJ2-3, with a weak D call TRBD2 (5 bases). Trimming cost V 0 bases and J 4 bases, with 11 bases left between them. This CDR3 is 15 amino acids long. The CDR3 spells CASSLAWTGPDTQYF. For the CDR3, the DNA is TGTGCCAGCAGTTTAGCGTGGACTGGGCCAGATACGCAGTATTTT.

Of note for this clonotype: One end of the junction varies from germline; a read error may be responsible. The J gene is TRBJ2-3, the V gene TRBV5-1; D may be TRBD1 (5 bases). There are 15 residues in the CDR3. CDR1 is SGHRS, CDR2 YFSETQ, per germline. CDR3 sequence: CASSLQARGTDAQYF. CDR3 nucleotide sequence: TGCGCCAGCAGCTTACAGGCGCGCGGCACAGATGCGCAGTATTTT.

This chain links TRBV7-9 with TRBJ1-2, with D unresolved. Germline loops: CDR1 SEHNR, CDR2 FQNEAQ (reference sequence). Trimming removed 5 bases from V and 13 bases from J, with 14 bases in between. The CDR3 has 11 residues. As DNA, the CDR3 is TGTGCCAGCAGCCAAAGGGTGTCGATCACCTTC. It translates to CASSQRVSITF.

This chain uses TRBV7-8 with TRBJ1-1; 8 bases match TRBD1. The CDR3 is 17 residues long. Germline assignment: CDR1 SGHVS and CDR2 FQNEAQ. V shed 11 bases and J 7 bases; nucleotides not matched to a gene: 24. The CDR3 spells CAAVPNLGGRGRGEAFF. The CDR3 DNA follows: TGTGCCGCGGTCCCAAATCTGGGAGGCAGGGGGCGCGGTGAAGCTTTCTTT. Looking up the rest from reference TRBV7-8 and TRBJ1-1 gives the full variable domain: GAGVSQSPRYKVAKRGQDVALRCDPISGHVSLFWYQQALGQGPEFLTYFQNEAQLDKSGLPSDRFFAERPEGSVSTLKIQRTQQEDSAVYLCAAVPNLGGRGRGEAFFGQGTRLTVV.

The CDR3 here is CASSFAGTGEGYTF. CDR3 sequence (DNA): TGTGCCAGCAGCTTCGCCGGGACAGGGGAAGGCTACACCTTC. The chain recombines TRBV7-9 with TRBJ1-2; 10 positions match TRBD1. CDR3 length: 14 residues. J gave up 8 bases and V 3 bases, and 6 bases lay outside the gene matches. CDR1 SEHNR and CDR2 FQNEAQ come from the germline V gene (reference sequence).

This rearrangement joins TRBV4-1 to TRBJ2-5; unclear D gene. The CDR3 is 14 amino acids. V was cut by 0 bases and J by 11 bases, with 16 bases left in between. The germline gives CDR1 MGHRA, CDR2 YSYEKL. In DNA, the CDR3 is TGCGCCAGCAGCCAAGATCCTACAGTCGATGAGCAGTACTTC. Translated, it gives CASSQDPTVDEQYF.

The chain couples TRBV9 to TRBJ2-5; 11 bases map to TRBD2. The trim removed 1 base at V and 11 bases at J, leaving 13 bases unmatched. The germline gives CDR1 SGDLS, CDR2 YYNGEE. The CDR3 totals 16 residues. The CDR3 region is CASSVLTSGVYNEQYF. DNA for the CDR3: TGTGCCAGCAGCGTACTGACTAGCGGGGTATACAATGAGCAGTACTTC.